These T cell receptor beta chains were read from a single sample in a study of T cell responses to AZD1222 COVID-19 vaccine. Generated by immunoSEQ multiplex PCR, the TCRdb table keeps only in-frame clones and is missing some. The sample gives 120,000 or so clones, roughly 89% of which show up once; roughly 7.1% is in the top ten. Material: peripheral blood, obtained 28 days after the second AZD1222 dose. These receptor sequences come from an adult who received the AZD1222 COVID-19 vaccine. Both conserved end residues are part of each CDR3. D genes are given only for firm matches. Rows give clone size only sometimes, using once, few, many, or a class for an expanded clone.

V	size	J	length	D	CDR3	DNA
TRBV7-8	NA	TRBJ1-5	14	TRBD1	CASSPRTGHQPQHF	TGTGCCAGCAGCCCCAGGACAGGGCATCAGCCCCAGCATTTT
TRBV19	few	TRBJ2-7	14	TRBD2	CATASGGGSYEQYF	TGTGCCACCGCTAGCGGGGGGGGCTCCTACGAGCAGTACTTC
TRBV3-1/TRBV3-2	NA	TRBJ2-7	13	NA	CASSRGQHYEQYF	TGTGCCAGCAGCCGCGGACAGCACTACGAGCAGTACTTC
TRBV7-9	NA	TRBJ2-7	13	NA	CASRGDLAYEQYF	TGTGCCAGCAGGGGGGACTTAGCTTACGAGCAGTACTTC
TRBV15	once	TRBJ1-1	15	NA	CATSRPSSGDTEAFF	TGTGCCACCAGCAGGCCCTCCTCAGGGGACACTGAAGCTTTCTTT
TRBV5-6	NA	TRBJ2-7	13	NA	CASSSGGLLEQYF	TGTGCCAGCAGCTCGGGGGGCCTCCTCGAGCAGTACTTC
TRBV6-2/TRBV6-3	NA	TRBJ2-6	15	NA	CASSYVESGANVLTF	TGTGCCAGCAGTTACGTGGAGTCTGGGGCCAACGTCCTGACTTTC
TRBV15	NA	TRBJ1-4	14	NA	CATSRRGNGEKLFF	TGTGCCACCAGCAGGCGCGGGAACGGTGAAAAACTGTTTTTT
TRBV4-1	NA	TRBJ2-7	14	NA	CASSQTRDTYEQYF	TGCGCCAGCAGCCAAACCCGGGACACCTACGAGCAGTACTTC
TRBV11-2	few	TRBJ2-7	17	TRBD1	CASSLGTGGSGSYEQYF	TGTGCCAGCAGCTTAGGCACAGGGGGCAGCGGCTCCTACGAGCAGTACTTC
TRBV3-1/TRBV3-2	NA	TRBJ1-5	16	NA	CASSQGGGMSNQPQHF	TGTGCCAGCAGCCAAGGGGGAGGGATGAGCAATCAGCCCCAGCATTTT
TRBV7-2	NA	TRBJ1-5	15	NA	CASSPYLAVNQPQHF	TGTGCCAGCAGCCCTTACCTCGCCGTCAATCAGCCCCAGCATTTT
TRBV5-4	NA	TRBJ2-7	15	NA	CASSLFGPWGDEQYF	TGTGCCAGCAGCTTGTTCGGGCCCTGGGGGGACGAGCAGTACTTC
TRBV11-3	NA	TRBJ2-7	13	NA	CASSLEAGYEQYF	TGTGCCAGCAGCTTAGAAGCTGGATACGAGCAGTACTTC
TRBV6-5	NA	TRBJ2-1	15	TRBD2	CASSFGTSGRREQFF	TGTGCCAGCAGTTTCGGGACTAGCGGGAGACGGGAGCAGTTCTTC
TRBV19	NA	TRBJ2-5	14	TRBD2	CATRSASGQETQYF	TGTGCCACTCGTTCGGCTAGCGGCCAAGAGACCCAGTACTTC
TRBV7-9	NA	TRBJ1-1	13	NA	CAITGTSNTEAFF	TGTGCCATCACCGGGACATCGAACACTGAAGCTTTCTTT
TRBV19	NA	TRBJ1-1	10	NA	CASNDGEAFF	TGTGCCAGTAATGACGGAGAAGCTTTCTTT
TRBV3-1/TRBV3-2	NA	TRBJ2-7	12	TRBD1	CARDRALREQYF	TGTGCCAGGGACAGGGCCTTGAGGGAGCAGTACTTC
TRBV2	NA	TRBJ2-7	14	TRBD2	CASRALAGYYEQYF	TGTGCCAGCAGGGCACTAGCGGGGTACTACGAGCAGTACTTC
TRBV5-1	NA	TRBJ2-3	14	NA	CASSLAQRTDTQYF	TGCGCCAGCAGCTTGGCGCAGAGAACAGATACGCAGTATTTT
TRBV2	NA	TRBJ2-7	13	NA	CASSSQVVGEQYF	TGTGCCAGCAGTTCCCAAGTAGTGGGCGAGCAGTACTTC
TRBV15	NA	TRBJ2-7	14	TRBD1	CATSSLRTGHEQYF	TGTGCCACCAGCAGCCTTAGGACAGGGCACGAGCAGTACTTC
TRBV11-2	NA	TRBJ2-3	15	TRBD2	CASRKSGGRTDTQYF	TGTGCCAGCAGAAAAAGCGGGGGGCGCACAGATACGCAGTATTTT
TRBV29-1	NA	TRBJ1-2	12	NA	CSEQAANYGYTF	TGCAGCGAGCAGGCAGCTAACTATGGCTACACCTTC
TRBV28	NA	TRBJ2-7	14	TRBD1	CASRPPGQGYEQYF	TGTGCCAGCAGACCTCCGGGACAGGGGTACGAGCAGTACTTC
TRBV5-1	NA	TRBJ2-1	14	NA	CASSSRALGNEQFF	TGCGCCAGCAGCTCCCGGGCATTAGGCAATGAGCAGTTCTTC
TRBV3-1/TRBV3-2	NA	TRBJ1-4	13	NA	CASSQGSYEKLFF	TGTGCCAGCAGCCAGGGGTCGTACGAAAAACTGTTTTTT
TRBV7-2	once	TRBJ2-2	17	TRBD1	CASSLRGTGENTGELFF	TGTGCCAGCAGCTTAAGGGGGACAGGGGAGAACACCGGGGAGCTGTTTTTT
TRBV11-3	NA	TRBJ2-1	13	NA	CASSSRSYNEQFF	TGTGCCAGCAGCTCCAGGTCCTACAATGAGCAGTTCTTC
TRBV4-1	NA	TRBJ1-6	15	NA	CASSQARSYNSPLHF	TGCGCCAGCAGCCAAGCGCGCTCCTATAATTCACCCCTCCACTTT
TRBV28	NA	TRBJ1-4	16	TRBD1	CASNSGGFRGNEKLFF	TGTGCCAGCAACTCCGGGGGTTTCAGGGGGAATGAAAAACTGTTTTTT
TRBV27	few	TRBJ1-2	17	TRBD1	CASSFWTGGGFNYGYTF	TGTGCCAGCAGTTTCTGGACAGGGGGCGGGTTTAACTATGGCTACACCTTC
TRBV5-3	NA	TRBJ2-7	15	TRBD1	CARSWMDRAPLRQYF	TGTGCCAGAAGCTGGATGGACAGGGCCCCCCTTCGGCAGTACTTC
TRBV19	once	TRBJ1-5	14	NA	CASRIGGGNQPQHF	TGTGCCAGTAGGATCGGGGGTGGCAATCAGCCCCAGCATTTT
TRBV9	once	TRBJ2-3	16	NA	CASSVLGGWNTDTQYF	TGTGCCAGCAGCGTCCTAGGGGGGTGGAACACAGATACGCAGTATTTT
TRBV28	NA	TRBJ2-4	11	NA	CATLMGYIQYF	TGTGCCACCCTGATGGGGTACATTCAGTACTTC
TRBV30	NA	TRBJ1-1	16	NA	CAWTKWARQEDTEAFF	TGTGCCTGGACGAAATGGGCGCGACAGGAGGACACTGAAGCTTTCTTT
TRBV5-1	NA	TRBJ1-2	14	NA	CASALEGGDYGYTF	TGCGCCAGTGCTTTGGAAGGGGGGGACTATGGCTACACCTTC
TRBV4-1	NA	TRBJ2-1	16	TRBD1	CASSLALGQAYNEQFF	TGCGCCAGCAGCCTCGCTTTGGGACAGGCTTACAATGAGCAGTTCTTC